This T cell receptor beta chain was retrieved from a study of response to subunit inactivated influenza vaccine. For this clonotype: Its antigen is as yet unknown.

TCRdb re-analysed the RT-PCR reads in MiXCR, keeping a single row per CDR3 protein. The sample holds about 500,000 distinct CDR3 sequences; roughly 7.6% are singletons and the top ten take around 12%. Study results and limitations: Seasonal influenza vaccination, on each occasion, was suggested by the authors to recruit few new T cells.

The input for sequencing was PBMCs from blood, taken 23 to 25 months after vaccination. The TCR was taken from a man aged 50 to 75 who received an inactivated influenza vaccine.

The CDR3 sequence is CASSRQRLADTQYF. The CDR3 nucleotides are TGTGCCAGCAGCCGGCAGAGGTTAGCGGATACGCAGTATTTT. The chain is built from TRBV6-8 and TRBJ2-3; D perhaps matches TRBD2 (5 bases). This CDR3 is 14 amino acids long. V was trimmed by 6 bases and J by 6 bases, leaving 16 bases between them. Germline V lookup: CDR1 MNHGY, CDR2 SAAAGT.